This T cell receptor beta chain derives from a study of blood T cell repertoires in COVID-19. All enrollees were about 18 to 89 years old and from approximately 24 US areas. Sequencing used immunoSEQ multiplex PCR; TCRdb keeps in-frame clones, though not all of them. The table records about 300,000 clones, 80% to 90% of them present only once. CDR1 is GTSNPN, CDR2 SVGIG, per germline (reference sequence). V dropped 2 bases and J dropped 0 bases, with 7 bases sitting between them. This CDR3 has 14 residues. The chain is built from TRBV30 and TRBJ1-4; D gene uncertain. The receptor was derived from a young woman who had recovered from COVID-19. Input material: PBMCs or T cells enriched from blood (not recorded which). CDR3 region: CAWSQSATNEKLFF. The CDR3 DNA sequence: TGTGCCTGGAGTCAGAGCGCAACTAATGAAAAACTGTTTTTT.